This T cell receptor beta chain was sequenced in a study of blood T cells in healthy people across ages. Findings and limits, study-wide: Age advanced and TCR beta diversity per million T cells fell, roughly linearly.

Together with a sample-barcoded 5' primer, a J-beta primer mix was included in a second PCR lasting about 7 to 11 cycles. TCRdb re-analysed the 5' RACE reads in MiXCR, keeping a single row per CDR3 protein. Among approximately 1.5 million distinct CDR3 sequences listed, under 55% were seen once. Trimming took 4 bases from V and 4 from J, leaving 13 bases between them. CDR3 length: 14 amino acids. Germline loops: CDR1 SGHDT, CDR2 YYEEEE. On this clonotype: Its antigen is undetermined.

The chain recombines TRBV5-6 with TRBJ2-3; possibly TRBD2 for D (5 bases). This clonotype was sampled from a woman under 30 in good health. Sample: blood. CDR3 coding DNA: TGTGCCAGCAGCCCCGCTGGGGAGCCAGATACGCAGTATTTT. Translating gives CASSPAGEPDTQYF.